Shown below are 10 T cell receptor beta chains from a single sample sequenced in a study of control samples from healthy donors and cancer patients (TCRdb year 2020). Libraries came from the immunoSEQ multiplex PCR assay. What TCRdb holds here is the immuneACCESS table cut down to in-frame rearrangements. Part of the clones is not present; checked against another copy, under half of the missing clones reflect an unresolved V gene, and the others are unexplained. For this sample the table gives tens of thousands of clones, of which around 89% were detected only once. The ten most abundant clones make up approximately 15% of the sample. The material sequenced was blood. The receptors come from a woman between 70 and 85 years old in good health.

The rearrangement joins TRBV5-6 to TRBJ1-1; 8 nucleotides match TRBD1. Looked up from germline, CDR1 is SGHDT and CDR2 is YYEEEE. This CDR3 spans 14 amino acids. Germline trimming cut 0 bases from V and 4 bases from J; bases unmatched to any gene: 2. The CDR3 nucleotides read TGTGCCAGCAGCTTGGGGGACAGGTCCACTGAAGCTTTCTTT. It is translated as CASSLGDRSTEAFF.

This clone was seen just once. The chain employs TRBV6-6 and TRBJ2-1; unclear D gene. The V gene lost 0 bases and the J gene lost 4 bases, with 7 bases spanning the gap. This CDR3 has 14 residues. Germline CDR1 and CDR2: MNHNY and SVGAGI (reference sequence). The CDR3 is CASSYSTLYNEQFF. The CDR3 DNA follows: TGTGCCAGCAGTTACTCAACGCTGTACAATGAGCAGTTCTTC.

The chain joins TRBV7-2 to TRBJ2-1; 7 positions agree with TRBD1. V shed 2 bases, J shed 7 bases, and the junction held 2 bases outside the gene matches. Germline-derived CDR1 and CDR2 are SGHTA and FQGNSA. CDR3 length: 13 amino acids. This CDR3 reads CASSLRGQNEQFF. The DNA of the CDR3 is TGTGCCAGCAGCTTAAGGGGGCAGAATGAGCAGTTCTTC.

The table lists this clone with a few counts. The genes are TRBV28 and TRBJ1-6; 9 bases match TRBD1. Germline CDR1 and CDR2: MDHEN and SYDVKM. This CDR3 is built from 14 residues. With 4 bases clipped from V and 7 bases from J, the junction kept 2 bases outside the gene matches. DNA for the CDR3: TGTGCCAGCAGTTGGGACAGGGACAATTCACCCCTCCACTTT. Its protein product is CASSWDRDNSPLHF.

The chain uses TRBV18 and TRBJ1-1; the D gene is possibly TRBD1 (6 bases). V lost 6 bases and J lost 0, with 14 bases in between. This CDR3 spans 15 amino acids. The germline gives CDR1 KGHSH, CDR2 LQKENI. CDR3 sequence (DNA): TGTGCCAGCTCTCAGGGGAGGGCCATGAACACTGAAGCTTTCTTT. Translating it yields CASSQGRAMNTEAFF.

The chain uses TRBV5-4 and TRBJ2-1; D not certain. V lost 0 bases and J 6 bases, leaving 7 bases between the germline ends. CDR1 is SGHNT, CDR2 YYREEE, per germline (reference sequence). The CDR3 runs 13 residues. CDR3 nucleotide sequence: TGTGCCAGCAGCTTGGCCGGTGGCAATGAGCAGTTCTTC. Its protein product is CASSLAGGNEQFF.

The rearrangement joins TRBV6-8 to TRBJ2-7; 7 bases map to TRBD1. From germline, CDR1 is MNHGY and CDR2 SAAAGT. This CDR3 has 16 residues. Trimming removed 5 bases from V and 6 bases from J; junction bases left unmatched: 16. DNA for the CDR3: TGTGCCAGCAGTCCCGTGGGACAGCCGCCTGCCAGCGAGCAGTACTTC. This sequence encodes CASSPVGQPPASEQYF.

The chain links TRBV7-8 to TRBJ1-2; D may be TRBD1 (5 bases). The CDR3 is 14 residues long. Germline values: CDR1 SGHVS, CDR2 FQNEAQ. The V gene lost 5 bases and the J gene lost 0 bases, with 10 bases spanning the gap. The CDR3 DNA is TGTGCCAGCAGCAGGTCAGGGTCTAACTATGGCTACACCTTC. Translating gives CASSRSGSNYGYTF.

This sequence joins TRBV7-2 and TRBJ2-1; D gene uncertain. Germline V CDR1 and CDR2: SGHTA, FQGNSA. This CDR3 region has 15 residues. V lost 3 bases, J lost 0 bases, and 9 bases lay in between. CDR3 amino acids: CASSFLRGSYNEQFF. The CDR3 nucleotides are TGTGCCAGCAGCTTCTTGCGAGGCTCCTACAATGAGCAGTTCTTC.

This sequence joins TRBV15 and TRBJ1-6; 10 bases map to TRBD1. The germline V gene has CDR1 LNHNV and CDR2 YYDKDF (reference sequence). The CDR3 has 14 residues. The V and J ends lost 4 bases and 13 bases, in that order; junction bases with no gene match: 7. CDR3 coding DNA: TGTGCCACCAGCACTGGACAGGGGGTAGTCCCCCTCCACTTT. This gives the protein CATSTGQGVVPLHF.